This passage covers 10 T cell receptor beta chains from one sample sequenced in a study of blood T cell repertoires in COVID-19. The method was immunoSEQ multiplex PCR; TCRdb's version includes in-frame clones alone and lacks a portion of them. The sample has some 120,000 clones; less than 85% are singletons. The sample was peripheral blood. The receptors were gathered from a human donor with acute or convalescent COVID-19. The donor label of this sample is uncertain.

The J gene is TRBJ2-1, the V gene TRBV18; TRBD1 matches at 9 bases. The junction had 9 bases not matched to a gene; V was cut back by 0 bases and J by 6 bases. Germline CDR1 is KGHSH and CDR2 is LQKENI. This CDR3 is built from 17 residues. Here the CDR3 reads CASSPPRGTGNTNEQFF. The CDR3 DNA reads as TGTGCCAGCTCACCACCGCGCGGGACAGGGAACACCAATGAGCAGTTCTTC.

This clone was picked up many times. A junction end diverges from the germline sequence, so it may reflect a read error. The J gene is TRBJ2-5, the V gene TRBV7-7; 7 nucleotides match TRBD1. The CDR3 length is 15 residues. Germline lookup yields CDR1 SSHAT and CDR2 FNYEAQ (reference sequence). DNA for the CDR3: TGTGCTAGCAGCAAACAAGGACAGGTGCAAGAGACCCAGTACTTC. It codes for CASSKQGQVQETQYF.

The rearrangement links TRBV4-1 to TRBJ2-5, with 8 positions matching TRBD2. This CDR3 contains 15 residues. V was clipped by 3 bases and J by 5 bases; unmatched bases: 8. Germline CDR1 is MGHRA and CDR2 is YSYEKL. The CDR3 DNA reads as TGCGCCAGCAGCCAGGCAGCGGGGGAGGGGGAGACCCAGTACTTC. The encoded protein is CASSQAAGEGETQYF.

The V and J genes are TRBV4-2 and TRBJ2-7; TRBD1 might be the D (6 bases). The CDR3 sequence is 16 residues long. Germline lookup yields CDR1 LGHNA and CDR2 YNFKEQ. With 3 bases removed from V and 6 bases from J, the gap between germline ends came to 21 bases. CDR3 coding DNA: TGTGCCAGCAGCCAGACCGGGGACAACACCCCACGCGAGCAGTACTTC. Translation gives CASSQTGDNTPREQYF.

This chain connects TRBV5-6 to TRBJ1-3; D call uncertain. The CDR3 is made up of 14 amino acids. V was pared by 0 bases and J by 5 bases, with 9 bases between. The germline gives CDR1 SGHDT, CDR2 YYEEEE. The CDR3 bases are TGTGCCAGCAGCTTGGGCGGAGGCCGAAACACCATATATTTT. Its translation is CASSLGGGRNTIYF.

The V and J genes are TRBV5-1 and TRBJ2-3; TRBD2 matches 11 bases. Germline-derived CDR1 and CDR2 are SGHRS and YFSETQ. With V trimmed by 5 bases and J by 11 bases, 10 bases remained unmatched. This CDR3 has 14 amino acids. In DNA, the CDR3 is TGCGCCAGCAGACCTCTAGCGGGGGGTGGTATGCAGTATTTT. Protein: CASRPLAGGGMQYF.

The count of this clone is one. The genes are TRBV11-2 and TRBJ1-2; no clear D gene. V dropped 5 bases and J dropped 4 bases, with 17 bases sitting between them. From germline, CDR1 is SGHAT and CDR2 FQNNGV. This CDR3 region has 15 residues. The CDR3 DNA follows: TGTGCCAGCAGCAGCTTATGGAGGTCATCCTATGGCTACACCTTC. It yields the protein CASSSLWRSSYGYTF.

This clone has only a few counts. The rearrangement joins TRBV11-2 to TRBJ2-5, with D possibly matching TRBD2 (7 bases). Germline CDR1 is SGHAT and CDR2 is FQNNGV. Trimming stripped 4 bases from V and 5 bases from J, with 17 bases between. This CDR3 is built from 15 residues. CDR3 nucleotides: TGTGCCAGCAGCTCCACCCGGGGGGCACATGAGACCCAGTACTTC. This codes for CASSSTRGAHETQYF.

CDR3 sequence (DNA): TGTGCCAGCAGCCGGACAGGGAATGAGCAGTTCTTC. Translation: CASSRTGNEQFF. This rearrangement joins TRBV9 to TRBJ2-1; 8 nucleotides line up with TRBD1. Unmatched junction bases numbered 1, after V lost 4 bases and J lost 7 bases. The CDR3 has 12 residues. Germline loops: CDR1 SGDLS, CDR2 YYNGEE.

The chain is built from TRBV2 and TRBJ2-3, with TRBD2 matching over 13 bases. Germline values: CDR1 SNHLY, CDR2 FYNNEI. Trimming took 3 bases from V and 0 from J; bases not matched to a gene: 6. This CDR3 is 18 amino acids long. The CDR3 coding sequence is TGTGCCAGCAGTGAGACTAGCGGGGGGATAGCTAGCACAGATACGCAGTATTTT. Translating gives CASSETSGGIASTDTQYF.